This T cell receptor (beta chain) was sequenced in a study of technical replicates of blood from a few donors. This table comes from immunoSEQ multiplex PCR, and its TCRdb copy is limited to in-frame clones, with some not included. The data contain approximately 10,000 clones, 93% of them singletons. CDR1 is LGHNA, CDR2 YNFKEQ, per germline. The CDR3 is made up of 18 amino acids. V lost 3 bases to trimming and J lost 4 bases; unmatched junction nucleotides: 12. The sequence was obtained from a human donor in good health. The sequenced sample consisted of PBMCs. The chain couples TRBV4-2 to TRBJ2-3, with 11 bases lining up with TRBD2. CDR3 nucleotides: TGTGCCAGCAGCCAGCAAGAAACGTCTAGCGGGAGGCCAGATACGCAGTATTTT. Translated, it gives CASSQQETSSGRPDTQYF.